These 28 T cell receptor beta chains were sequenced from one sample in a study of control samples from healthy donors and cancer patients. The table came from immunoSEQ multiplex PCR; TCRdb's copy has only in-frame clones and leaves some out. The sample has about 150,000 clones; around 96% are singletons. The sample consisted of blood. The receptors here all came from a man aged 35-49 years in good health.

V gene TRBV6-5 combines with J gene TRBJ1-1; D perhaps matches TRBD1 (6 bases). The CDR3 totals 15 residues. Germline V gene data show CDR1 as MNHEY and CDR2 as SVGAGI. The ends were cut back, 0 bases at V and 1 base at J, with 9 bases in the middle. The CDR3 coding sequence is TGTGCCAGCAGTTACTCCGACAGGTCGAACACTGAAGCTTTCTTT. Translation: CASSYSDRSNTEAFF.

The chain employs TRBV13 and TRBJ1-1, with a tentative D call TRBD1 (5 bases). CDR1 and CDR2 (germline): PRHDT, FYEKMQ (reference sequence). The CDR3 loop spans 13 amino acids. V lost 8 bases and J lost 1, with 11 bases in between. CDR3 amino acids: CASGALTNTEAFF. In nucleotides, the CDR3 is TGTGCCAGCGGGGCCTTAACGAACACTGAAGCTTTCTTT.

This clone was counted a single time. The rearrangement joins TRBV19 to TRBJ1-4; maybe TRBD1 (5 bases). CDR1 is LNHDA, CDR2 SQIVND, per germline (reference sequence). V shed 11 bases and J shed 2 bases, with 30 bases lying between them. This CDR3 contains 19 residues. CDR3 sequence: CAPSIPQGSTLGTNEKLFF. CDR3 nucleotides: TGTGCCCCCAGTATCCCCCAGGGCAGCACCTTGGGGACTAATGAAAAACTGTTTTTT.

This clone was picked up one time. V is TRBV4-2 and J is TRBJ1-3; 7 bases map to TRBD1. This CDR3 comprises 17 residues. Looked up from germline, CDR1 is LGHNA and CDR2 is YNFKEQ. Trimming at V came to 3 bases and at J to 0 bases, leaving 8 bases not matched to a gene. CDR3 nucleotide sequence: TGTGCCAGCAGCCAGAGAACAGGGGCCTCCTCTGGAAACACCATATATTTT. Residues: CASSQRTGASSGNTIYF.

This clone was detected a few times. The V gene is TRBV5-1, the J gene TRBJ1-5; weak D call: TRBD1 (5 bases). Deletions cut 3 bases from V and 3 bases from J, with 13 bases between. Looked up from germline, CDR1 is SGHRS and CDR2 is YFSETQ. The CDR3 is made up of 15 amino acids. The CDR3 region has the DNA TGCGCCAGCAGCTGGGTGGCAGGGCCCAATCAGCCCCAGCATTTT. Residues: CASSWVAGPNQPQHF.

This chain links TRBV29-1 with TRBJ2-5; the D is unclear. Trimming stripped 3 bases from V and 5 bases from J, with 7 bases between. The CDR3 spans 11 residues. CDR1 and CDR2 from the germline V gene are SQVTM and ANQGSEA. CDR3 amino acids: CSVDFSETQYF. Here the CDR3 DNA reads TGCAGCGTTGACTTTTCGGAGACCCAGTACTTC.

The chain uses TRBV19 and TRBJ1-1; 12 bases map to TRBD1. Germline V CDR1 and CDR2: LNHDA, SQIVND (reference sequence). The CDR3 covers 15 residues. V shed 5 bases and J 4 bases; nucleotides not matched to a gene: 5. CDR3 bases: TGTGCCAGTAGTTGGGGACAGGGGGCGGGCACTGAAGCTTTCTTT. Translation: CASSWGQGAGTEAFF.

The V gene is TRBV4-1, the J gene TRBJ2-7; the D gene is possibly TRBD2 (6 bases). Trimming cost V 2 bases and J 5 bases, with 16 bases left between them. Germline CDR1 MGHRA, CDR2 YSYEKL. The CDR3 has 15 residues. This CDR3 reads CASSQTEGSGDEQYF. The CDR3 region has the DNA TGCGCCAGCAGCCAAACGGAGGGGTCTGGGGACGAGCAGTACTTC.

The chain combines TRBV5-1 with TRBJ2-1; D unclear. Germline CDR1 and CDR2: SGHRS and YFSETQ. The CDR3 contains 14 residues. V gave up 0 bases and J gave up 2 bases, with 6 bases separating them. As DNA, the CDR3 is TGCGCCAGCAGCTTGGCTGGTACCTACAATGAGCAGTTCTTC. Translation: CASSLAGTYNEQFF.

This chain links TRBV4-2 with TRBJ1-3, with D maybe TRBD1 (5 bases). Trimming pared 3 bases from V and 2 bases from J, leaving 11 bases between. The CDR3 totals 15 residues. The V gene's germline CDR1 is LGHNA and CDR2 YNFKEQ. The DNA for the CDR3 is TGTGCCAGCAGCCACTTGGGACTCACTGGAAACACCATATATTTT. Protein sequence: CASSHLGLTGNTIYF.

The CDR3: CASSLLGQPYEQYF. The CDR3 region has the DNA TGTGCCAGCAGCTTATTAGGACAACCCTACGAGCAGTACTTC. The chain links TRBV5-6 to TRBJ2-7; possibly TRBD1 for D (5 bases). Trimming removed 2 bases at V and 2 bases at J, with 11 bases between. CDR3 size: 14 residues. Germline V gives CDR1 SGHDT, CDR2 YYEEEE.

Only one count was recorded for this clone. The chain has TRBV5-4 and TRBJ2-7; possible D gene TRBD2, 5 bases. CDR1 and CDR2 from the germline V gene are SGHNT and YYREEE (reference sequence). Deletions cut 2 bases from V and 1 base from J, with 13 bases between. This CDR3 contains 15 residues. In nucleotides, the CDR3 is TGTGCCAGCAGCTTTATGGGAGACGATTCCTACGAGCAGTACTTC. This gives the protein CASSFMGDDSYEQYF. The full variable domain, completed using reference TRBV5-4 and TRBJ2-7, is ETGVTQSPTHLIKTRGQQVTLRCSSQSGHNTVSWYQQALGQGPQFIFQYYREEENGRGNFPPRFSGLQFPNYSSELNVNALELDDSALYLCASSFMGDDSYEQYFGPGTRLTVT.

V is TRBV9 and J is TRBJ1-1, with a weak D call TRBD1 (5 bases). CDR1 and CDR2 (germline): SGDLS, YYNGEE. V was shortened by 6 bases and J by 3 bases, with 12 bases between the two germline ends. This CDR3 has 13 residues. The CDR3 bases are TGTGCCAGCACTTCAGGGTTGGACACTGAAGCTTTCTTT. This sequence encodes CASTSGLDTEAFF.

The genes are TRBV19 and TRBJ1-5, with a weak D call TRBD1 (6 bases). V lost 2 bases and J 6 bases, leaving 14 bases between the germline ends. This CDR3 has 15 residues. Germline values: CDR1 LNHDA, CDR2 SQIVND (reference sequence). CDR3 sequence: CASSIRRGASQPQHF. Written as DNA, the CDR3 is TGTGCCAGTAGTATAAGACGGGGGGCGAGTCAGCCCCAGCATTTT.

V and J are TRBV11-3 and TRBJ2-2; 7 bases are a match to TRBD2. The germline V gene encodes CDR1 SGHNT and CDR2 YENEEA. V shed 7 bases, J shed 5 bases, and the junction held 10 bases outside the gene matches. The CDR3 is 15 amino acids. The CDR3 here is CASTPGGGGTGELFF. The CDR3 bases are TGTGCCAGCACCCCGGGGGGAGGTGGAACCGGGGAGCTGTTTTTT.

This chain uses TRBV7-2 with TRBJ1-1; 8 nucleotides align to TRBD1. V lost 5 bases, J lost 0 bases, and 5 bases stayed unmatched. CDR1 and CDR2 (germline): SGHTA, FQGNSA. This CDR3 spans 15 amino acids. The CDR3 sequence: CASSPPDRVNTEAFF. The CDR3 bases are TGTGCCAGCAGCCCACCGGACAGGGTGAACACTGAAGCTTTCTTT.

The V call is TRBV7-9, the J call TRBJ2-1; D unclear. CDR1 and CDR2 from the germline V gene are SEHNR and FQNEAQ (reference sequence). This CDR3 is built from 14 residues. The V end was cut by 5 bases, the J end by 7 bases, with 15 bases between. CDR3 DNA: TGTGCCAGCAGCCTACTGCCCAAGATTAATGAGCAGTTCTTC. It yields the protein CASSLLPKINEQFF.

For this clone: At the DNA level, this CDR3 is encoded by other sequences in the same sample as well. This rearrangement joins TRBV6-1 to TRBJ1-2, with unresolved D. This CDR3 comprises 13 residues. Germline V gene lookup returns CDR1 MNHNS and CDR2 SASEGT. Between the trimmed V and J ends, which lost 0 bases and 5 bases, there was a span of 7 bases. CDR3 region: CASSEALVYGYTF. The CDR3 DNA sequence: TGTGCCAGCAGTGAAGCGCTAGTTTATGGCTACACCTTC.

V usage is TRBV18 and J usage is TRBJ1-1; TRBD1 is a possible D gene (6 bases). Germline V gene sequence: CDR1 KGHSH, CDR2 LQKENI. V lost 6 bases and J lost 7, with 18 bases in between. This CDR3 has 14 residues. The CDR3: CASSPNRENDEAFF. As DNA, the CDR3 is TGTGCCAGCTCGCCCAACAGGGAAAACGATGAAGCTTTCTTT.

V is TRBV9 and J is TRBJ1-5; no reliable D call. Trimming took 0 bases from V and 4 from J, leaving 8 bases between them. Per germline, CDR1 SGDLS and CDR2 YYNGEE. The CDR3 extends over 14 amino acids. The CDR3 spells CASSVGGNNQPQHF. CDR3 sequence (DNA): TGTGCCAGCAGCGTAGGCGGGAATAATCAGCCCCAGCATTTT.

This chain links TRBV28 with TRBJ1-1; D call uncertain. CDR1 MDHEN and CDR2 SYDVKM come from the germline V gene. Deletions cut 8 bases from V and 6 bases from J, with 10 bases between. There are 11 residues in the CDR3. This CDR3 reads CASGRWSEAFF. The DNA of the CDR3 is TGTGCCAGCGGGCGTTGGTCTGAAGCTTTCTTT.

The genes are TRBV28 and TRBJ2-7; TRBD2 matches 13 bases. Germline V gene lookup returns CDR1 MDHEN and CDR2 SYDVKM. With 5 bases clipped from V and 2 bases from J, the junction kept 3 bases outside the gene matches. This CDR3 region has 15 residues. CDR3: CASSPGTSGTYEQYF. CDR3 nucleotides: TGTGCCAGCAGTCCCGGGACTAGCGGGACCTACGAGCAGTACTTC.

The V call is TRBV3-1 (or the pseudogene TRBV3-2), the J call TRBJ2-7, with D uncertain. The CDR3 is 14 residues long. The V end was cut by 1 base, the J end by 2 bases, with 9 bases between. Germline CDR1 and CDR2: LGHDT and YNNKEL (reference sequence). The DNA for the CDR3 is TGTGCCAGCAGCCAAGCCAACGGAGCCTACGAGCAGTACTTC. Protein product: CASSQANGAYEQYF.

The genes are TRBV5-1 and TRBJ1-4; tentative D call: TRBD1 (6 bases). Germline loops: CDR1 SGHRS, CDR2 YFSETQ. The length of the CDR3 is 12 residues. V was clipped by 3 bases and J by 8 bases, with 8 bases between them. CDR3 sequence: CASSWQGEKLFF. Written as DNA, the CDR3 is TGCGCCAGCAGCTGGCAGGGGGAAAAACTGTTTTTT.

This chain joins TRBV20-1 and TRBJ1-2; D gene unclear. V lost 3 bases to trimming and J lost 3 bases, with 8 bases between them. The CDR3 is 12 residues long. Germline CDR1 is DFQATT and CDR2 is SNEGSKA (reference sequence). The CDR3, as DNA: TGCAGTGCTAGTCGACCTGACTATGGCTACACCTTC. It specifies CSASRPDYGYTF.

This chain uses TRBV27 with TRBJ1-1; D unclear. The CDR3 consists of 13 residues. Germline-derived CDR1 and CDR2 are MNHEY and SMNVEV (reference sequence). V gave up 8 bases and J gave up 5 bases, with 15 bases separating them. As DNA, the CDR3 is TGTGCCAGCGCCGAACGCGGAGGAACTGAAGCTTTCTTT. This codes for CASAERGGTEAFF.

The J gene is TRBJ1-1, the V gene TRBV5-1, with a tentative D call TRBD1 (6 bases). Trimming took 2 bases from V and 0 from J, leaving 11 bases between them. Germline values: CDR1 SGHRS, CDR2 YFSETQ. This CDR3 region has 15 residues. The CDR3 spells CASSFPDSLNTEAFF. The CDR3 bases are TGCGCCAGCAGCTTTCCGGACAGCTTGAACACTGAAGCTTTCTTT.

CDR3 in DNA: TGTGCCAGCAGTTACGCAGGTGGAGGCAATCAGCCCCAGCATTTT. Translation gives CASSYAGGGNQPQHF. The chain recombines TRBV6-2 or TRBV6-3 with TRBJ1-5; D is unresolved. Germline lookup yields CDR1 MNHEY and CDR2 SVGEGT. V was trimmed by 2 bases and J by 2 bases, leaving 10 bases between them. This CDR3 has 15 residues.